What follows are 23 T cell receptor beta chains derived from one specimen sequenced in a study of cytomegalovirus exposure and HLA in healthy donors. PCR amplification relied on 60 Vbeta primers (plus 13 Jbeta primers). This table comes from immunoSEQ multiplex PCR, and its TCRdb copy is limited to in-frame clones, with some not included. Here the sample spans about 220,000 clones, over 80% being singletons. Specimen: PBMCs. The receptors originated from a boy under 10 years old in good health and CMV-seronegative.

The rearrangement uses TRBV5-8 and TRBJ1-2; D remains unclear. The CDR3 has 14 residues. V was clipped by 5 bases and J by 3 bases, with 14 bases between them. Germline V gene sequence: CDR1 SGHTS, CDR2 YDEGEE. CDR3 in amino acids: CASREADPHYGYTF. CDR3 nucleotide sequence: TGTGCCAGCAGAGAGGCAGATCCCCACTATGGCTACACCTTC.

In this sample, this clone turned up a few times. This chain uses TRBV6-6 with TRBJ1-1; 10 bases match TRBD1. CDR3 size: 15 residues. Germline lookup yields CDR1 MNHNY and CDR2 SVGAGI (reference sequence). After removal of 2 bases from V and 6 bases from J, the junction contained 6 bases not matched to a gene. The CDR3 protein is CASSYPGTGVPEAFF. The CDR3 region has the DNA TGTGCCAGCAGTTACCCCGGGACAGGGGTGCCTGAAGCTTTCTTT.

This chain joins TRBV7-2 and TRBJ1-1; D is unclear. Germline V gene data show CDR1 as SGHTA and CDR2 as FQGNSA. The V end lost 1 base, the J end lost 8 bases, and 14 bases lay between the germline ends. The CDR3 extends over 14 amino acids. This CDR3 is CASSLGHSPEEAFF. The CDR3 DNA follows: TGTGCCAGCAGCTTAGGTCATTCACCCGAGGAAGCTTTCTTT.

The chain links TRBV7-9 to TRBJ1-5; 8 bases agree with TRBD1. V lost 5 bases and J lost 2; bases outside the gene matches: 5. Per the germline V gene, CDR1 is SEHNR and CDR2 is FQNEAQ (reference sequence). This CDR3 has 15 amino acids. The CDR3 DNA reads TGTGCCAGCAGCCCACAGGGGGACGGCAATCAGCCCCAGCATTTT. This encodes CASSPQGDGNQPQHF.

The chain has TRBV7-6 and TRBJ1-2, with D maybe TRBD1 (5 bases). V was cut by 6 bases and J by 2 bases, with 16 bases left in between. The CDR3 consists of 15 residues. Germline-derived CDR1 and CDR2 are SGHVS and FNYEAQ. The CDR3 sequence is CASRPYLTENYGYTF. CDR3 in DNA: TGTGCCAGCAGACCATACCTGACAGAGAACTATGGCTACACCTTC.

The chain employs TRBV15 and TRBJ2-7; D gene ambiguous. CDR3 size: 12 residues. V shed 3 bases and J shed 3 bases, with 6 bases lying between them. Germline assignment: CDR1 LNHNV and CDR2 YYDKDF (reference sequence). The CDR3 loop is CATSSINYEQYF. CDR3 DNA: TGTGCCACCAGCAGTATAAACTACGAGCAGTACTTC. Complete variable domain (other parts from reference TRBV15 and TRBJ2-7): DAMVIQNPRYQVTQFGKPVTLSCSQTLNHNVMYWYQQKSSQAPKLLFHYYDKDFNNEADTPDNFQSRRPNTSFCFLDIRSPGLGDTAMYLCATSSINYEQYFGPGTRLTVT.

This sequence joins TRBV10-1 and TRBJ2-7; TRBD1 matches 8 bases. CDR3 length equals 14 residues. Trimming at V came to 5 bases and at J to 5 bases, leaving 8 bases not matched to a gene. Per germline, CDR1 WNHNN and CDR2 SYGVQD (reference sequence). CDR3 bases: TGCGCCAGCAGTCTTGGACAGGGTACCCACGAGCAGTACTTC. Translated: CASSLGQGTHEQYF.

This sequence joins TRBV6-6 and TRBJ1-3, with TRBD1 matching over 7 bases. The CDR3 covers 16 residues. Trimming took 4 bases from V and 0 from J; bases not matched to a gene: 6. Germline V gives CDR1 MNHNY, CDR2 SVGAGI (reference sequence). Here the CDR3 DNA reads TGTGCCAGCAGTTCGACAGGGCAGGGCTCTGGAAACACCATATATTTT. Residues: CASSSTGQGSGNTIYF.

V usage is TRBV9 and J usage is TRBJ2-3; TRBD2 is a possible D gene (6 bases). Trimming took 2 bases from V and 2 from J, leaving 21 bases between them. This CDR3 comprises 18 residues. The germline gives CDR1 SGDLS, CDR2 YYNGEE. As DNA, the CDR3 is TGTGCCAGCAGCGTCCAACCCTTTACCGGGACTCACACAGATACGCAGTATTTT. Protein: CASSVQPFTGTHTDTQYF.

The chain combines TRBV7-9 with TRBJ2-3; 10 nucleotides align to TRBD1. J lost 4 bases, V lost 5 bases, and 9 bases had no gene match. Germline V gene data show CDR1 as SEHNR and CDR2 as FQNEAQ (reference sequence). This CDR3 is 16 amino acids long. The CDR3 nucleotides are TGTGCCAGCAGCCCTCTCGACAGGGGGCGGCCAGATACGCAGTATTTT. This encodes CASSPLDRGRPDTQYF.

The V and J genes are TRBV23-1 and TRBJ1-2; D is unresolved. TRBV23-1 carries the ORF label, with uncertain function. This CDR3 contains 13 residues. V lost 7 bases and J 2 bases, leaving 11 bases between the germline ends. CDR3 nucleotide sequence: TGCGCCAGCACGCCGCGCCGAAACTATGGCTACACCTTC. Encoded protein: CASTPRRNYGYTF.

The chain joins TRBV27 to TRBJ2-7; TRBD1 matches at 9 bases. CDR1 and CDR2 (germline): MNHEY, SMNVEV (reference sequence). After removal of 3 bases from V and 5 bases from J, the junction contained 14 bases not matched to a gene. This CDR3 is built from 17 residues. The CDR3 sequence is CASSFKVPGQGSDEQYF. The CDR3 coding sequence is TGTGCCAGCAGTTTCAAGGTCCCGGGACAGGGTTCCGACGAGCAGTACTTC.

The V gene is TRBV9, the J gene TRBJ2-3; 7 bases agree with TRBD2. Germline loops: CDR1 SGDLS, CDR2 YYNGEE. CDR3 length equals 14 residues. J was trimmed by 5 bases and V by 3 bases; bases with no gene match: 6. The chain's CDR3 is CASSGGGPGDTQYF. DNA for the CDR3: TGTGCCAGCAGCGGGGGAGGGCCAGGAGATACGCAGTATTTT.

This clone was detected a few times. The V and J genes are TRBV6-5 and TRBJ1-6, with D unclear. V lost 2 bases and J 7 bases, leaving 12 bases between the germline ends. The CDR3 has 15 residues. Germline V gene lookup returns CDR1 MNHEY and CDR2 SVGAGI. Here the CDR3 DNA reads TGTGCCAGCAGTTACCGTAACAAAATCAATTCACCCCTCCACTTT. It yields the protein CASSYRNKINSPLHF.

The rearrangement joins TRBV5-7 to TRBJ2-7; tentative D call: TRBD2 (6 bases). TRBV5-7 has ORF status, its function being uncertain. The CDR3 loop spans 14 amino acids. The V end was cut by 6 bases, the J end by 2 bases, with 15 bases between. In DNA, the CDR3 is TGTGCCAGCACTGCCGGGACTCGAGCCTACGAGCAGTACTTC. Protein sequence: CASTAGTRAYEQYF.

This sequence joins TRBV21-1 and TRBJ1-5; TRBD1, the table's D call, was not compared with the DNA. TRBV21-1 is termed a pseudogene. The CDR3 covers 13 residues. The CDR3 reads CASSKKPVQPQHF. The CDR3 DNA is TGTGCCAGCAGCAAAAAACCAGTACAGCCCCAGCATTTT.

The V and J genes are TRBV29-1 and TRBJ2-5; TRBD1 agrees at 8 bases. The CDR3 sequence is 14 residues long. Germline V gene data show CDR1 as SQVTM and CDR2 as ANQGSEA. V lost 6 bases and J lost 5; bases outside the gene matches: 11. CDR3 in amino acids: CSVHGQGPVETQYF. The CDR3 nucleotides are TGCAGCGTCCACGGACAGGGCCCAGTGGAGACCCAGTACTTC.

The CDR3 sequence: CAWNDRGNTIYF. The CDR3 coding sequence is TGTGCCTGGAATGACAGGGGAAACACCATATATTTT. The rearrangement links TRBV30 to TRBJ1-3; a weak D match, TRBD1 (6 bases). Germline assignment: CDR1 GTSNPN and CDR2 SVGIG (reference sequence). The length of the CDR3 is 12 residues. Trimming took 4 bases from V and 4 from J, leaving 8 bases between them. Complete variable domain (other parts from reference TRBV30 and TRBJ1-3): SQTIHQWPATLVQPVGSPLSLECTVEGTSNPNLYWYRQAAGRGLQLLFYSVGIGQISSEVPQNLSASRPQDRQFILSSKKLLLSDSGFYLCAWNDRGNTIYFGEGSWLTVV.

The sample holds a few counts of this clone. J is TRBJ2-7 and V is TRBV2; D possibly corresponds to TRBD1 (6 bases). The CDR3 extends over 13 amino acids. Trimming took 6 bases from V and 2 from J, leaving 11 bases between them. From germline, CDR1 is SNHLY and CDR2 FYNNEI. CDR3 protein: CASRAGETYEQYF. The CDR3 bases are TGTGCCAGCAGGGCAGGGGAAACCTACGAGCAGTACTTC.

The chain joins TRBV10-3 to TRBJ1-1; 9 bases match TRBD1. The germline V gene encodes CDR1 ENHRY and CDR2 SYGVKD. V was clipped by 7 bases and J by 4 bases; unmatched bases: 4. CDR3 size: 13 residues. CDR3 bases: TGTGCCATCACTATGGACAGGGGCACTGAAGCTTTCTTT. Its protein product is CAITMDRGTEAFF.

The chain couples TRBV9 to TRBJ2-1, with TRBD2 matching 12 bases. V lost 4 bases, J lost 8 bases, and 10 bases stayed unmatched. Germline lookup yields CDR1 SGDLS and CDR2 YYNGEE. This CDR3 spans 16 amino acids. CDR3 residues: CASSPQGLAGWYEQFF. DNA for the CDR3: TGTGCCAGCAGCCCCCAGGGACTAGCGGGTTGGTATGAGCAGTTCTTC.

V usage is TRBV4-1 and J usage is TRBJ2-3, with TRBD2 identical over 10 bases. CDR1 is MGHRA, CDR2 YSYEKL, per germline. The CDR3 loop spans 14 amino acids. V dropped 6 bases and J dropped 1; count of bases not matched to a gene: 1. The CDR3 nucleotides read TGCGCCAGCAGGCTAGCGGGGGGCACAGATACGCAGTATTTT. Translation: CASRLAGGTDTQYF.

The rearrangement uses TRBV19 and TRBJ1-1; D is unresolved. V lost 7 bases to trimming and J lost 0 bases, with 12 bases between them. The V gene's germline CDR1 is LNHDA and CDR2 SQIVND (reference sequence). This CDR3 has 14 residues. In DNA, the CDR3 is TGTGCCAGTACGGGTAGCGTTTTGAACACTGAAGCTTTCTTT. It is translated as CASTGSVLNTEAFF.